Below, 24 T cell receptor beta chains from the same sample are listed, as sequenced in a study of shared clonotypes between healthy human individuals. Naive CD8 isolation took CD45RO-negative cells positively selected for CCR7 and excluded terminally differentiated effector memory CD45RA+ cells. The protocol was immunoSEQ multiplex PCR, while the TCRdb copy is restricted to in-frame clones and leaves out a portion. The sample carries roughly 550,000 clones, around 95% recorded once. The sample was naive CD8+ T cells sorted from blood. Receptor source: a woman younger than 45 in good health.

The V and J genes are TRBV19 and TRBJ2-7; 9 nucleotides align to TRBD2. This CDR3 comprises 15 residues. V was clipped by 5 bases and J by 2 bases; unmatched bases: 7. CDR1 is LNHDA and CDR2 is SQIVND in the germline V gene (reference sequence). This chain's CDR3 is CASSLRTSDTYEQYF. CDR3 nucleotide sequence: TGTGCCAGTAGTTTAAGGACTAGCGATACCTACGAGCAGTACTTC.

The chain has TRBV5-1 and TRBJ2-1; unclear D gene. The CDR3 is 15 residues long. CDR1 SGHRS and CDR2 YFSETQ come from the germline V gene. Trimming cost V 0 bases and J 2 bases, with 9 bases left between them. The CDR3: CASSLDGSPYNEQFF. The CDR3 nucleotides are TGCGCCAGCAGCTTGGACGGTTCCCCCTACAATGAGCAGTTCTTC.

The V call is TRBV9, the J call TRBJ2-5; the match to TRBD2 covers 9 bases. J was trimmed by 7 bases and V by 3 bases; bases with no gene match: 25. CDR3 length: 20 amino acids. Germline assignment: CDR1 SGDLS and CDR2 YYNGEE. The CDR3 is CASSEDGREGIAGVTGTQYF. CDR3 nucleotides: TGTGCCAGCAGCGAGGATGGGCGGGAGGGTATCGCGGGGGTGACGGGGACCCAGTACTTC.

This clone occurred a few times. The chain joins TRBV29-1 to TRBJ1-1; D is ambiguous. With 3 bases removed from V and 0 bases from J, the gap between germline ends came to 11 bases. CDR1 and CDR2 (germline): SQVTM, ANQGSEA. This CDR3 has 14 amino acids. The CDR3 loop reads CSVEVRGMNTEAFF. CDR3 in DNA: TGCAGCGTTGAGGTCCGGGGAATGAACACTGAAGCTTTCTTT.

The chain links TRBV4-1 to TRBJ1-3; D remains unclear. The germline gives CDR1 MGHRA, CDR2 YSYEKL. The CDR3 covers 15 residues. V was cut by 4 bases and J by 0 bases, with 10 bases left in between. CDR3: CASSPGPLSGNTIYF. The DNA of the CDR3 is TGCGCCAGCAGCCCCGGACCGCTCTCTGGAAACACCATATATTTT.

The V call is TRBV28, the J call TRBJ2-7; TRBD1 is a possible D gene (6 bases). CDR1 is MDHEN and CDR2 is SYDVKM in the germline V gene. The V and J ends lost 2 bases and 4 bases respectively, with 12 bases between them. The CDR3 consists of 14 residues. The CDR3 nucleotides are TGTGCCAGCAGTTTAGTCGCAGGGGAATACGAGCAGTACTTC. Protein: CASSLVAGEYEQYF.

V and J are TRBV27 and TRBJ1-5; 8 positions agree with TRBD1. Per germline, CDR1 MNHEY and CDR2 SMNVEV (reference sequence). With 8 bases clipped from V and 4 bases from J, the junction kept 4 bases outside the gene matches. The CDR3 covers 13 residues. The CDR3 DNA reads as TGTGCCAGCCAGGGGGCCGGGAATCAGCCCCAGCATTTT. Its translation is CASQGAGNQPQHF.

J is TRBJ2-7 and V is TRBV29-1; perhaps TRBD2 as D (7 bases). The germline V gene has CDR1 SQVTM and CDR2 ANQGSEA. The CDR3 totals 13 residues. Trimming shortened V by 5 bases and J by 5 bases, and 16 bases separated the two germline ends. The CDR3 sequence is CSVQRDNGDEQYF. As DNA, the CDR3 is TGCAGCGTTCAGCGGGACAATGGGGACGAGCAGTACTTC.

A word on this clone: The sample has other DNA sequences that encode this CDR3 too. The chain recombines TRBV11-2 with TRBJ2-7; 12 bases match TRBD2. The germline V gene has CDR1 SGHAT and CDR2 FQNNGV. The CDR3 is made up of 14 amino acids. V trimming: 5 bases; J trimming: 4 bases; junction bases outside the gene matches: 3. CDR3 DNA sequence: TGTGCCAGCAGCCTAGCGGGAGGGTTGTACGAGCAGTACTTC. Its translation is CASSLAGGLYEQYF.

CDR3: CASSYWQGSSNTEAFF. DNA for the CDR3: TGTGCCAGCAGTTACTGGCAGGGAAGTTCGAACACTGAAGCTTTCTTT. This rearrangement joins TRBV6-5 to TRBJ1-1, with D possibly matching TRBD1 (5 bases). The CDR3 runs 16 residues. The germline V gene has CDR1 MNHEY and CDR2 SVGAGI. Trimming left V 1 base short and J 1 base short, with 13 bases between.

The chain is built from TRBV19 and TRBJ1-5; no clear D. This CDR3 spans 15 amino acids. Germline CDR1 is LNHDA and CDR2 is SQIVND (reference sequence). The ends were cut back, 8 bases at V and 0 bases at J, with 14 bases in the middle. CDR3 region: CASSTWDTSNQPQHF. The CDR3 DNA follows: TGTGCCAGTTCAACGTGGGATACTAGCAATCAGCCCCAGCATTTT. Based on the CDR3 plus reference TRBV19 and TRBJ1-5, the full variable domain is DGGITQSPKYLFRKEGQNVTLSCEQNLNHDAMYWYRQDPGQGLRLIYYSQIVNDFQKGDIAEGYSVSREKKESFPLTVTSAQKNPTAFYLCASSTWDTSNQPQHFGDGTRLSIL.

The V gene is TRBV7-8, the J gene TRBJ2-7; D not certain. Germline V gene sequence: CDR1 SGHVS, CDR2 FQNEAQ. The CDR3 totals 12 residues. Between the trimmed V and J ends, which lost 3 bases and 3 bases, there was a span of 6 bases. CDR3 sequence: CASSFDHYEQYF. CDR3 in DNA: TGTGCCAGCAGCTTCGACCACTACGAGCAGTACTTC.

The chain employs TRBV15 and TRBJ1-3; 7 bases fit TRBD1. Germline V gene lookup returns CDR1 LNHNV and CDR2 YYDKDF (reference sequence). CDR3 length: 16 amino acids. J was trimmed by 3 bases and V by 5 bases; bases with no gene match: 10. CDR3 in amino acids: CATSVGTATLGNTIYF. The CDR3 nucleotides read TGTGCCACCAGCGTAGGGACAGCAACCCTTGGAAACACCATATATTTT.

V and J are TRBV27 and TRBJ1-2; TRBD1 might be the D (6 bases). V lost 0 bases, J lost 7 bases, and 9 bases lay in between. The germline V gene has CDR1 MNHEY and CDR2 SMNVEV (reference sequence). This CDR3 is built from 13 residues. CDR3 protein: CASSLSSGAGYTF. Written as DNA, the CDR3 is TGTGCCAGCAGTTTATCGTCAGGGGCTGGCTACACCTTC.

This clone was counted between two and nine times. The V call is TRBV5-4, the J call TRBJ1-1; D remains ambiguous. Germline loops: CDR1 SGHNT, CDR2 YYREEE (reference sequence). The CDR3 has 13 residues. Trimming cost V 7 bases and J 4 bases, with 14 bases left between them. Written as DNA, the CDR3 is TGTGCCAGCCAACGGGGTGAGAGCACTGAAGCTTTCTTT. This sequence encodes CASQRGESTEAFF.

CDR3 nucleotides: TGTGCCAGCAGCTCAGCTCTGCTCGGGACTAGCGAAACCTACGAGCAGTACTTC. Translation gives CASSSALLGTSETYEQYF. The V and J genes are TRBV5-4 and TRBJ2-7; 10 nucleotides align to TRBD2. CDR3 length: 18 amino acids. V lost 3 bases and J lost 2; bases outside the gene matches: 14. The V gene's germline CDR1 is SGHNT and CDR2 YYREEE (reference sequence).

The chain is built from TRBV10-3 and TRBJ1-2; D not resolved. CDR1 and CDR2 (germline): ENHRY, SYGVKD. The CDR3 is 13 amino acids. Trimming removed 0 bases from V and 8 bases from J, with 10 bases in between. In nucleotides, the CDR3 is TGTGCCATCAGTGAGTCGCAGGCGTTGGGCTACACCTTC. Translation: CAISESQALGYTF.

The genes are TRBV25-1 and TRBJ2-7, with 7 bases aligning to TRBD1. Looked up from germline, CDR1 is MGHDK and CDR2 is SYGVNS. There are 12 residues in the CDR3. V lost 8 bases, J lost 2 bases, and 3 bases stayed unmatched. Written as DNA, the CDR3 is TGTGCCAGCCAGGGGGAAACCTACGAGCAGTACTTC. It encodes CASQGETYEQYF.

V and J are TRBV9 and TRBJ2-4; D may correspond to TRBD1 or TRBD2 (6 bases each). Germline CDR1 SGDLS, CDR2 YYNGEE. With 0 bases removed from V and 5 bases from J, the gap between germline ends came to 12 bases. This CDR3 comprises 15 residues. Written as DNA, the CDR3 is TGTGCCAGCAGCGTAGGAAGGAGGGGGGAAAACATTCAGTACTTC. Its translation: CASSVGRRGENIQYF.

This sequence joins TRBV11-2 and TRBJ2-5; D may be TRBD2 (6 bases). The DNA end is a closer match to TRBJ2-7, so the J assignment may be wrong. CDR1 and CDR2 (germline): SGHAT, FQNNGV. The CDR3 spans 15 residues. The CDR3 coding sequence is TGTGCCAGCAGCTCGCCGGGAGCCCCTTCCCACGAGCAGTACTTC. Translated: CASSSPGAPSHEQYF.

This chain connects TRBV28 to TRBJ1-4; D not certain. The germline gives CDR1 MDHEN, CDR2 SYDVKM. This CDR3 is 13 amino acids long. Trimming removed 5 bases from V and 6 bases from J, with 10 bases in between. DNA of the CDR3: TGTGCCAGCAGTATGGATATTGATGAAAAACTGTTTTTT. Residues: CASSMDIDEKLFF.

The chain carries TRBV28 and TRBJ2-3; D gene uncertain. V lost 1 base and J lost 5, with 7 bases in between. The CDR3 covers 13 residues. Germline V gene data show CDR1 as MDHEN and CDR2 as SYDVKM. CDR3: CASSLFGVDTQYF. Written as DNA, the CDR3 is TGTGCCAGCAGTTTATTCGGCGTAGATACGCAGTATTTT.

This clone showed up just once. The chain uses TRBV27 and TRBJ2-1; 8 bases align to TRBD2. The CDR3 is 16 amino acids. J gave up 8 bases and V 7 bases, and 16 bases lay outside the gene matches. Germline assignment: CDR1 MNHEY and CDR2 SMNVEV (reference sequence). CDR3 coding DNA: TGTGCCAGCACCCCATCCCAGGGACTAGATCTCGATGAGCAGTTCTTC. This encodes CASTPSQGLDLDEQFF.

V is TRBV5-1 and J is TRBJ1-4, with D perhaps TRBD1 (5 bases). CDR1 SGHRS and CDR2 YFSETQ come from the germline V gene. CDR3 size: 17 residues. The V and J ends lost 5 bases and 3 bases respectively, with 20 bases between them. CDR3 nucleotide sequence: TGCGCCAGCAGAAAGACAAGGCTAGGGGAGTCTAATGAAAAACTGTTTTTT. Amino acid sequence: CASRKTRLGESNEKLFF.